One T cell receptor beta chain is described in this entry. These data belong to a study of blood T cell repertoires in COVID-19. The V gene lost 4 bases and the J gene lost 2 bases, with 14 bases spanning the gap. The germline gives CDR1 SGHRS, CDR2 YFSETQ. This CDR3 region has 15 residues. The assay was immunoSEQ multiplex PCR, and TCRdb's table has in-frame clones only and misses some. The sample consists of approximately 41,000 clones, about 90% of them appearing once. This receptor was obtained from an elderly woman with active COVID-19. Sequencing was done on a sample of peripheral blood. V usage is TRBV5-1 and J usage is TRBJ2-3, with D possibly matching TRBD1 (5 bases). The DNA for the CDR3 is TGCGCCAGCAGCCCGATGCAGGGCTCCACAGATACGCAGTATTTT. Its protein is CASSPMQGSTDTQYF.